This TCR beta chain was recorded in a study of identical twins. This clonotype was counted only a few times. Its antigen is unidentified. Study-level points and caveats: Monozygotic twins shared more out-of-frame TCR alpha than recombination models predicted. Out-of-frame alpha sequences common to twins exhibited a surplus of low generation probability.

V lost 5 bases and J lost 3; bases outside the gene matches: 5. Germline CDR1 reads DFQATT; CDR2 reads SNEGSKA (reference sequence). The CDR3 has 15 residues. Template switching created a universal primer site, and the cDNA included unique molecular identifiers. MiXCR, run by TCRdb on the 5' RACE reads, gives a single entry per CDR3 protein. Here the sample spans about 570,000 distinct CDR3 sequences, approximately 9.6% being singletons. No donor was unhealthy or non-Caucasian. In addition, the sample was reused for a study of yellow fever vaccine responses in identical twins.

The specimen sequenced was PBMCs. The TCR was taken from a woman between 18 and 29 years old in good health. V gene TRBV20-1 combines with J gene TRBJ1-5; 12 nucleotides agree with TRBD1. DNA of the CDR3: TGCAGTGCTGATGGGGGACAGGGGGCCAATCAGCCCCAGCATTTT. Translating gives CSADGGQGANQPQHF.